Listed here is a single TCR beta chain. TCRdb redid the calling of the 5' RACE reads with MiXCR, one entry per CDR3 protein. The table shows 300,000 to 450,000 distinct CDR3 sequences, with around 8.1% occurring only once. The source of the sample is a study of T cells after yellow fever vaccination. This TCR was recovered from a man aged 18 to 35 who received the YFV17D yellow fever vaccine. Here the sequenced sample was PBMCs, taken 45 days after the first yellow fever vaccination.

CDR3 DNA: TGTGCCAGCAGCCCAGGGACGGTTACCGGGGAGCTGTTTTTT. It encodes CASSPGTVTGELFF. The chain is built from TRBV7-6 and TRBJ2-2; D is possibly TRBD1 or TRBD2 (5 bases each). The length of the CDR3 is 14 residues. Trimming took 5 bases from V and 5 from J, leaving 12 bases between them. Germline V gene data show CDR1 as SGHVS and CDR2 as FNYEAQ.